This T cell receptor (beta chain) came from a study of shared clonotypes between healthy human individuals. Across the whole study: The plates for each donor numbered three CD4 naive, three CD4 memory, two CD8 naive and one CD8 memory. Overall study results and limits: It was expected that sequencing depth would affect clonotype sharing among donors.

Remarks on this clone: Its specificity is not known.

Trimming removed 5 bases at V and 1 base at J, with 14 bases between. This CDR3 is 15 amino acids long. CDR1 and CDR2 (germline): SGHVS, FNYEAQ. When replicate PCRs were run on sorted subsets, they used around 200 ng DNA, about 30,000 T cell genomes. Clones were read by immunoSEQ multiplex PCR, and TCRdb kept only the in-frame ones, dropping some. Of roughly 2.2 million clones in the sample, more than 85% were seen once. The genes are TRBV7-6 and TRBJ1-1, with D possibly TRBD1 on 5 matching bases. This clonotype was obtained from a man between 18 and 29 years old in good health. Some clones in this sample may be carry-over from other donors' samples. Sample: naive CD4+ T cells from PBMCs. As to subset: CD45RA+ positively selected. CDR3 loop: CASSPPGGTNTEAFF. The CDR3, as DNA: TGTGCCAGCAGCCCCCCGGGGGGGACGAACACTGAAGCTTTCTTT.